The text below deals with one TCR beta chain. Its target is unknown. Measured with immunoSEQ multiplex PCR; TCRdb has only the in-frame clones, and not every one. Of some 86,000 clones detected, around 91% appear once; the ten largest clones hold approximately 0.3%. This record comes from a study of OX40 agonist ivuxolimab in advanced cancers. The wider study: Ivuxolimab is an agonistic anti-OX40 (CD134) antibody, and patients were treated with it. Cohort: approximately 83% men, mean age roughly 60, aged roughly 23 to 79.

Study-wide results and caveats: CD8+ T cells (on average) carried more expanded clones than CD4+ T cells.

V shed 3 bases and J shed 2 bases, with 4 bases lying between them. There are 12 residues in the CDR3. The V gene's germline CDR1 is SGDLS and CDR2 YYNGEE. This receptor was taken from an adult with an advanced solid tumor such as melanoma, head and neck, liver or kidney cancer. The rearrangement links TRBV9 to TRBJ2-3; D gene uncertain. Sequencing used CD4+ or CD8+ T cells sorted from blood, obtained in a trial of the OX40 agonist ivuxolimab. CDR3 loop: CASSADTDTQYF. The CDR3 bases are TGTGCCAGCAGCGCTGACACAGATACGCAGTATTTT.